These 3 T cell receptor beta chains originate from one sample sequenced in a study of blood T cell repertoires in COVID-19. Assay: immunoSEQ multiplex PCR; the TCRdb copy retains only in-frame clones and omits some. Among 150,000 to 180,000 clones, about four fifths were seen once, and the ten largest hold approximately 0.5%. Sequenced sample: peripheral blood. These TCRs come from a man aged 60 to 75 with acute or convalescent COVID-19.

This clone showed up just once. V usage is TRBV7-2 and J usage is TRBJ2-7; 8 nucleotides align to TRBD1. CDR3 length: 15 residues. Germline V gene sequence: CDR1 SGHTA, CDR2 FQGNSA. Losses at the gene ends were 5 bases for V and 2 bases for J; bases not matched to a gene: 8. This CDR3 is CASSPGGAQTYEQYF. CDR3 DNA: TGTGCCAGCAGCCCAGGGGGCGCCCAGACCTACGAGCAGTACTTC.

This sequence joins TRBV7-2 and TRBJ2-7, with 8 nucleotides matching TRBD1. The junction had 7 bases not matched to a gene; V was cut back by 4 bases and J by 5 bases. Germline CDR1 and CDR2: SGHTA and FQGNSA. This CDR3 is 14 amino acids long. CDR3 DNA: TGTGCCAGCAGCTCACGGACAGGGTACCACGAGCAGTACTTC. It yields the protein CASSSRTGYHEQYF.

The V gene is TRBV13, the J gene TRBJ2-5; 13 bases fit TRBD2. The V gene end was trimmed by 5 bases and the J gene end by 4 bases; junction bases not matched to a gene: 10. CDR3 length: 17 residues. The germline CDR1 and CDR2 sequences are PRHDT and FYEKMQ (reference sequence). The CDR3 here is CASSLAPLAGGPETQYF. As DNA, the CDR3 is TGTGCCAGCAGCCTGGCCCCACTAGCGGGGGGGCCAGAGACCCAGTACTTC.